This T cell receptor beta chain was found in a study of T cells after posttransplantation cyclophosphamide. Sequencing was performed with immunoSEQ multiplex PCR; in TCRdb, only in-frame clones are kept and a portion is missing. The sample has about 36,000 clones, none seen only once. This related bone marrow graft donor gave peripheral blood on the day of marrow donation. Study outcomes and limitations: Tissue-infiltrating T cells from skin or gut overlapped little with blood T cells. Later post-transplant blood repertoires were often dominated by donor CD8+ memory clones. Recipient CMV seropositivity and CMV reactivation strongly tracked TRB clonality.

V trimming: 5 bases; J trimming: 1 base; junction bases outside the gene matches: 8. Germline CDR1 and CDR2: MDHEN and SYDVKM. This CDR3 spans 16 amino acids. This clone has more than one count but fewer than ten. Its antigen is unknown. The gene calls are TRBV28 and TRBJ1-1, with 9 positions matching TRBD1. This sequence was found in a girl aged 5-17 years in good health, CMV-negative, and a related stem cell transplant donor. Sequenced material: PBMCs. CDR3 sequence reads: CASSLPGQGTNTEAFF. DNA of the CDR3: TGTGCCAGCAGTCTGCCGGGACAGGGCACGAACACTGAAGCTTTCTTT.